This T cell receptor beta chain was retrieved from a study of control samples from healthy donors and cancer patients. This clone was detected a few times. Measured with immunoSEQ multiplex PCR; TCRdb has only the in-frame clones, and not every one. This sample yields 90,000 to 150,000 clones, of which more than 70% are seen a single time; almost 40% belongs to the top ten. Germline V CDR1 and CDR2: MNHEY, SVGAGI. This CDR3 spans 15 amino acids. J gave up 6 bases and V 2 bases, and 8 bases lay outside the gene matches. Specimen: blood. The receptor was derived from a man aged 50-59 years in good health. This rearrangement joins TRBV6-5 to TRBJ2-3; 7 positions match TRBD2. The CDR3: CASSYMVGRVDTQYF. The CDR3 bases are TGTGCCAGCAGTTACATGGTGGGGAGGGTGGATACGCAGTATTTT.